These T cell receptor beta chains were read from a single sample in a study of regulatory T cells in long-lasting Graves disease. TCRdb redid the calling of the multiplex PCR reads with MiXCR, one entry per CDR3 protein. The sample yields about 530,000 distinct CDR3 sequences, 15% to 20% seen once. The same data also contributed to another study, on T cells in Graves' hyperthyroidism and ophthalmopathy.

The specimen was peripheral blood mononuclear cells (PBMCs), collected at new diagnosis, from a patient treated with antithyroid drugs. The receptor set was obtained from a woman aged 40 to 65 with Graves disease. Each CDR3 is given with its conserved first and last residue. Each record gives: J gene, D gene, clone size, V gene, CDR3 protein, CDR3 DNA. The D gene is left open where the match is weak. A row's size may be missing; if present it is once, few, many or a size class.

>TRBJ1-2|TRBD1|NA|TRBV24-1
CATSGDSNYGYTF
TGTGCCACCAGTGGGGACAGTAACTATGGCTACACCTTC
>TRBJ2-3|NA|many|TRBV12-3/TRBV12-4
CASRSRGARADTQYF
TGTGCCAGCAGGAGTAGGGGGGCGAGGGCAGATACGCAGTATTTT
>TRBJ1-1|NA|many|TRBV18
CASAWNPNTEAFF
TGTGCCAGCGCCTGGAACCCGAACACTGAAGCTTTCTTT
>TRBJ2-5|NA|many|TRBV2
CASSEGGNQETQYF
TGTGCCAGCAGTGAAGGGGGTAACCAAGAGACCCAGTACTTC
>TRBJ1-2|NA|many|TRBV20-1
CSARVTGYLYGYTF
TGCAGTGCTAGAGTAACAGGGTACCTCTATGGCTACACCTTC
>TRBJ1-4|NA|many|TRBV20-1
CSARDPWDGGEKLFF
TGCAGTGCTAGAGATCCTTGGGATGGGGGAGAAAAACTGTTTTTT
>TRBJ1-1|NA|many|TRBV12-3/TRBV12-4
CASSPRDGNSEAFF
TGTGCCAGCAGCCCCCGGGACGGCAACTCTGAAGCTTTCTTT
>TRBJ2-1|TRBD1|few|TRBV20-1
CSARPRTGTSYEQFF
TGCAGTGCTAGGCCCCGGACAGGGACATCATATGAGCAGTTCTTC
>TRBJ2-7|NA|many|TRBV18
CASSPSATSYEQYF
TGTGCCAGCTCACCCTCCGCCACTTCCTACGAGCAGTACTTC
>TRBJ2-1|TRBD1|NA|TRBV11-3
CASSFQDQGDNEQFF
TGTGCCAGCAGCTTCCAGGACCAGGGGGACAATGAGCAGTTCTTC
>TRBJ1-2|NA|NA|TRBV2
CASSASNSGYGYTF
TGTGCCAGCAGTGCATCTAACTCGGGCTATGGCTACACCTTC
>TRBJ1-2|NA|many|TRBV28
CASTDGGDYGYTF
TGTGCCAGCACCGACGGGGGGGACTATGGCTACACCTTC
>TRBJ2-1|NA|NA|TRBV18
CASSPGWENEQFF
TGTGCCAGCTCACCAGGGTGGGAGAATGAGCAGTTCTTC
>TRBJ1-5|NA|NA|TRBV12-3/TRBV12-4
CASSRHGGGPPQPQHF
TGTGCCAGCAGCCGACACGGAGGAGGCCCACCTCAGCCCCAGCATTTT
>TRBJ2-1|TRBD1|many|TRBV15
CATSGGQGSSYNEQFF
TGTGCCACCAGCGGGGGACAGGGGAGCTCCTACAATGAGCAGTTCTTC
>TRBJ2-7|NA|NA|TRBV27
CASSSPRTLPAYEQYF
TGTGCCAGCAGTTCCCCGAGGACCCTACCCGCCTACGAGCAGTACTTC
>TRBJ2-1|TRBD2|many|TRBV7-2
CASSIAGGHTSYNEQFF
TGTGCCAGCAGCATAGCGGGGGGCCATACCTCCTACAATGAGCAGTTCTTC
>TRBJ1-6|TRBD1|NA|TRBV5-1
CASSSQGDSYNSPLHF
TGCGCCAGCAGCTCACAGGGGGACTCCTATAATTCACCCCTCCACTTT
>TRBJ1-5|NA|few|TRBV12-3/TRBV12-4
CASSYNQGSFIGQPQHF
TGTGCCAGCAGTTACAACCAGGGGAGCTTTATCGGTCAGCCCCAGCATTTT
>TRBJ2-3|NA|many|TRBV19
CASSISPVRTDTQYF
TGTGCCAGTAGTATTTCTCCAGTAAGGACAGATACGCAGTATTTT
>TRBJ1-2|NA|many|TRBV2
CASSVVGRGQANYGYTF
TGTGCCAGCAGCGTAGTTGGGAGGGGCCAAGCTAACTATGGCTACACCTTC